Shown below are 10 T cell receptor beta chains from a single sample sequenced in a study of healthy donors' naive CD4 and CD8 T cells (dated by TCRdb to 2015 to 2017). TCRdb shows the sequencer as 454 GS FLX Titanium. TCR libraries were built from approximately 540 ng of total RNA with a previously published linear amplification protocol. Using fastp trimming at Q25 and MiXCR clonotype assembly, TCRdb reanalyzed the public sequencing data and kept in-frame beta chains. A single entry per CDR3 protein holds the most common genes and DNA from its merged rows. The sample table records around 180,000 distinct CDR3 sequences; 65% to 75% of these occur just once. The top ten clones comprise less than 2.5% of the sample. Sequences were obtained from naive CD4+ and CD8+ T cells sorted from blood, pooled from several donors. According to the study, the label for this sample's cell subset or site signals: FACS-sorted naive CD4+ (CD45RO-CD45RA+) and naive CD8+ (CD45RA+CD27bright) T cells. The receptors derive from a pool of human donors in good health; the sample pools cells from several healthy donors.

The chain carries TRBV24-1 and TRBJ1-5; the D gene is possibly TRBD1 (5 bases). CDR1 is KGHDR, CDR2 SFDVKD, per germline. The V and J ends lost 4 bases and 5 bases respectively, with 11 bases between them. The CDR3 is made up of 14 amino acids. The CDR3 loop is CATSDGGLYQPQHF. The CDR3 DNA sequence: TGTGCCACCAGTGACGGGGGGTTATATCAGCCCCAGCATTTT.

This rearrangement joins TRBV6-5 to TRBJ2-7; the D is unclear. The V gene lost 0 bases and the J gene lost 7 bases, with 10 bases spanning the gap. Per the germline V gene, CDR1 is MNHEY and CDR2 is SVGAGI. This CDR3 is built from 13 residues. The CDR3 is CASSYSISKEQYF. The CDR3 DNA is TGTGCCAGCAGTTACTCGATTTCGAAGGAGCAGTACTTC.

Here the CDR3 reads CASSLIPSGYNEQFF. CDR3 coding DNA: TGTGCCAGCAGTTTAATCCCTTCCGGGTACAATGAGCAGTTCTTC. The genes are TRBV27 and TRBJ2-1; D remains ambiguous. The V gene lost 2 bases and the J gene lost 4 bases, with 12 bases spanning the gap. Germline V gives CDR1 MNHEY, CDR2 SMNVEV (reference sequence). The CDR3 contains 15 residues.

CDR3 amino acids: CASSTPGVAYEQYF. As DNA, the CDR3 is TGTGCCAGTAGTACGCCAGGGGTTGCGTACGAGCAGTACTTC. This rearrangement joins TRBV19 to TRBJ2-7; TRBD1 might be the D (6 bases). The CDR3 has 14 residues. Trimming cost V 4 bases and J 4 bases, with 14 bases left between them. In germline, CDR1 is LNHDA, CDR2 SQIVND (reference sequence).

The J gene is TRBJ2-3, the V gene TRBV6-5, with D perhaps TRBD2 (5 bases). The CDR3 contains 14 residues. The V gene's germline CDR1 is MNHEY and CDR2 SVGAGI. V was trimmed by 3 bases and J by 5 bases, leaving 12 bases between them. The CDR3 DNA is TGTGCCAGCAGTTATATGATAGAGGGAGATACGCAGTATTTT. Its translation: CASSYMIEGDTQYF.

V is TRBV6-6 and J is TRBJ2-7; 10 bases are a match to TRBD2. The germline V gene has CDR1 MNHNY and CDR2 SVGAGI (reference sequence). V was clipped by 4 bases and J by 7 bases; unmatched bases: 4. There are 13 residues in the CDR3. The CDR3 DNA is TGTGCCAGCAGTTCCCCGGGACTAGCGGAGCAGTACTTC. Translating it yields CASSSPGLAEQYF.

The rearrangement joins TRBV5-1 to TRBJ1-1; possibly TRBD1 for D (5 bases). Germline CDR1 reads SGHRS; CDR2 reads YFSETQ. This CDR3 comprises 17 residues. The V end was cut by 4 bases, the J end by 0 bases, with 19 bases between. CDR3 sequence (DNA): TGCGCCAGCAGCGCTCCCGGTGGGGGGAGAGTGAACACTGAAGCTTTCTTT. Amino acid sequence: CASSAPGGGRVNTEAFF.

V and J are TRBV19 and TRBJ1-1, with D maybe TRBD1 (5 bases). The germline V and J ends were trimmed by 7 bases and 6 bases, with 12 bases remaining between them. From germline, CDR1 is LNHDA and CDR2 SQIVND (reference sequence). This CDR3 comprises 12 residues. CDR3 region: CASNSGIAEAFF. For the CDR3, the DNA is TGTGCCAGTAACTCAGGGATCGCTGAAGCTTTCTTT.

The chain uses TRBV20-1 and TRBJ1-1, with no clear D. CDR1 DFQATT and CDR2 SNEGSKA come from the germline V gene (reference sequence). The CDR3 is made up of 12 amino acids. Trimming took 3 bases from V and 2 from J, leaving 7 bases between them. CDR3 nucleotides: TGCAGTGCTAGTGCCATCAACACTGAAGCTTTCTTT. It specifies CSASAINTEAFF.

The rearrangement uses TRBV29-1 and TRBJ2-7, with a possible D match to TRBD1 (5 bases). Trimming cost V 1 base and J 4 bases, with 14 bases left between them. This CDR3 is 14 amino acids long. The germline V gene has CDR1 SQVTM and CDR2 ANQGSEA. For the CDR3, the DNA is TGCAGCGTTGAAGGGGGCAAGAGTGGATACGAGCAGTACTTC. Translation: CSVEGGKSGYEQYF.